The 9 T cell receptor beta chains listed next were all sequenced from one sample in a study of PD-1 blockade in classical Hodgkin lymphoma. Time point denoted: cycle 4 day 1 (C4D1), after 5 to 7 weeks of nivolumab. Patients all relapsed after autologous stem cell transplantation, and there was variation in brentuximab vedotin exposure. Using immunoSEQ multiplex PCR, the repertoire was profiled, and TCRdb retains in-frame clones only, with some absent. Among about 38,000 clones listed, 70% to 80% were seen once. Sequenced here: peripheral blood mononuclear cells (PBMCs), sampled before the fourth cycle of nivolumab. Source of these receptors: a human donor with classical Hodgkin lymphoma.

A few counts support this clone. This chain uses TRBV15 with TRBJ2-3, with D perhaps TRBD1 or TRBD2 (7 bases each). From germline, CDR1 is LNHNV and CDR2 YYDKDF (reference sequence). The CDR3 spans 16 residues. The V and J ends lost 5 bases and 2 bases respectively, with 17 bases between them. The CDR3, as DNA: TGTGCCACCAGCCAACACAGGGGAGGGTTCACAGATACGCAGTATTTT. This translates into CATSQHRGGFTDTQYF.

The gene calls are TRBV6-5 and TRBJ2-2; tentatively, D is TRBD1 (6 bases). Per the germline V gene, CDR1 is MNHEY and CDR2 is SVGAGI. The CDR3 loop spans 12 amino acids. V dropped 7 bases and J dropped 3 bases, with 6 bases sitting between them. The CDR3 region has the DNA TGTGCCAGCACAGGGGACACCGGGGAGCTGTTTTTT. Translation gives CASTGDTGELFF.

The chain is built from TRBV9 and TRBJ2-1, with D perhaps TRBD2 (6 bases). The CDR3 runs to 14 residues. Trimming pared 0 bases from V and 9 bases from J, leaving 13 bases between. The germline V gene has CDR1 SGDLS and CDR2 YYNGEE. CDR3 DNA sequence: TGTGCCAGCAGCGTAGTCGGGGGTCAATTTGAGCAGTTCTTC. Protein product: CASSVVGGQFEQFF.

This clone was recorded once. The chain has TRBV10-3 and TRBJ1-2; D gene unclear. Germline assignment: CDR1 ENHRY and CDR2 SYGVKD. CDR3 length: 14 amino acids. V was pared by 6 bases and J by 2 bases, with 13 bases between. The CDR3 reads CAISDYGRNYGYTF. The CDR3 DNA reads TGTGCCATCAGCGACTATGGCCGGAACTATGGCTACACCTTC.

The chain uses TRBV5-4 and TRBJ2-5, with a possible D match to TRBD1 (6 bases). Trimming shortened V by 4 bases and J by 0 bases, and 10 bases separated the two germline ends. The CDR3 is made up of 14 amino acids. Germline CDR1 is SGHNT and CDR2 is YYREEE (reference sequence). CDR3 DNA: TGTGCCAGCAGCACTGGACAGTACCAAGAGACCCAGTACTTC. Its protein product is CASSTGQYQETQYF.

The chain recombines TRBV11-1 with TRBJ1-6; possibly TRBD1 for D (6 bases). In germline, CDR1 is SGHAT, CDR2 FQDESV (reference sequence). Trimming removed 5 bases from V and 8 bases from J, with 19 bases in between. This CDR3 spans 16 amino acids. CDR3 coding DNA: TGTGCCAGCAGCAAAAGAGCTGGTTCAGGGGATTCACCCCTCCACTTT. Translating gives CASSKRAGSGDSPLHF.

The chain has TRBV6-5 and TRBJ2-7; TRBD1 or TRBD2 may be the D gene (6 bases each). CDR3 length: 14 amino acids. Germline V CDR1 and CDR2: MNHEY, SVGAGI. V lost 7 bases, J lost 2 bases, and 15 bases lay in between. CDR3: CASKPQGRPYEQYF. The DNA of the CDR3 is TGTGCCAGCAAGCCTCAGGGGAGGCCCTACGAGCAGTACTTC.

The chain uses TRBV5-5 and TRBJ2-1; a weak D match, TRBD1 (6 bases). Trimming took 4 bases from V and 9 from J, leaving 14 bases between them. The CDR3 sequence is 13 residues long. CDR1 is SGHKS and CDR2 is YYEKEE in the germline V gene (reference sequence). CDR3 sequence reads: CASSALTGTEQFF. The DNA for the CDR3 is TGTGCCAGCAGCGCCCTGACAGGAACTGAGCAGTTCTTC.

The rearrangement joins TRBV11-2 to TRBJ2-7; 12 nucleotides match TRBD2. Germline V gives CDR1 SGHAT, CDR2 FQNNGV. The CDR3 consists of 13 residues. With 6 bases clipped from V and 9 bases from J, the junction kept 6 bases outside the gene matches. The DNA of the CDR3 is TGTGCCAGCAGTCTCCGACTAGCGGGGGTGCAGTACTTC. Protein: CASSLRLAGVQYF.